This TCR beta chain came from a study of T cell repertoires in cytomegalovirus infection. Study-level background: Selected CMV epitopes included recently identified HLA-C-restricted ones as well as well-studied HLA-B-restricted ones. CMV infection and matching HLA type were both indicated by public TCR beta signatures.

Using its own MiXCR run on the reads, TCRdb lists one record per CDR3 protein. Of more than 65,000 distinct CDR3 sequences in the sample, around 49% were seen once. Study-level points and caveats: Cumulative public TCR beta family frequency identified CMV carriers with the relevant HLA. HLA-C-restricted CMV clonotypes gave the most frequent clonotype in two of eight donors.

The germline V gene encodes CDR1 MNHEY and CDR2 SVGEGT. J gave up 1 base and V 2 bases, and 7 bases lay outside the gene matches. The CDR3 contains 18 residues. On this clonotype itself: Antigen unknown.

The chain employs TRBV6-2 or TRBV6-3 and TRBJ2-2, with 10 bases matching TRBD2. The sequence came from a human donor in good health (CMV status not recorded). Some clones in this sample may be carry-over from other donors' samples. The starting material was CD8+ T cells from cultured PBMCs, obtained from culture after CMV antigen stimulation. CDR3 bases: TGTGCCAGCAGTTACGACTCGCGGACTAGCGGGAACACCGGGGAGCTGTTTTTT. As protein: CASSYDSRTSGNTGELFF.